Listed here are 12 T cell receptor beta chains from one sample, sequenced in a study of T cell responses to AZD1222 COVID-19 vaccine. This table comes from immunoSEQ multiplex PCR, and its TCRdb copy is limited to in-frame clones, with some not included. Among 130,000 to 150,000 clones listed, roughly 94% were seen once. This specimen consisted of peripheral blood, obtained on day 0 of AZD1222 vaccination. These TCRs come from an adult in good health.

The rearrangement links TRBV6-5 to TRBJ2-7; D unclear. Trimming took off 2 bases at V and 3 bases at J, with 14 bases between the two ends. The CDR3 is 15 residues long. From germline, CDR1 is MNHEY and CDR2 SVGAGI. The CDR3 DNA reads TGTGCCAGCAGTTACGGAATATCACCCCTCTACGAGCAGTACTTC. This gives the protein CASSYGISPLYEQYF.

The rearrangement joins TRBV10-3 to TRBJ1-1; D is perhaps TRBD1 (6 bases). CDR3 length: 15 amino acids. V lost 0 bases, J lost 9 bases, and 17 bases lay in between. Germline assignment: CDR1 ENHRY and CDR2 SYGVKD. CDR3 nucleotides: TGTGCCATCAGTGAGTCGAACCGGGACACCTGGAAAGCTTTCTTT. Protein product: CAISESNRDTWKAFF.

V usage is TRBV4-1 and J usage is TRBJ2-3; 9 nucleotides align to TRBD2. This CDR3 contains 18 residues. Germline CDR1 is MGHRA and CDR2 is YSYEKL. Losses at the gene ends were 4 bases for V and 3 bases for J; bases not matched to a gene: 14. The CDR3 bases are TGCGCCAGCAGCCTACCGGGACTTGCGGGGGGGGTAACAGATACGCAGTATTTT. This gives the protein CASSLPGLAGGVTDTQYF.

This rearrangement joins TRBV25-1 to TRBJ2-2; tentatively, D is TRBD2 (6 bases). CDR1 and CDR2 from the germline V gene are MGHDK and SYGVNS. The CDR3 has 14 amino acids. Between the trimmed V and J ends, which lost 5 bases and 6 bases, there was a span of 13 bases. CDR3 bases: TGTGCCAGCAGTCGACGGGGGTTCCCCGGGGAGCTGTTTTTT. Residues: CASSRRGFPGELFF.

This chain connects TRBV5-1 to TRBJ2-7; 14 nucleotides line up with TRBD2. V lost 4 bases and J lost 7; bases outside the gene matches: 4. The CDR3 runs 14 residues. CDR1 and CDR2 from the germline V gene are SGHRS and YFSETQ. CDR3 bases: TGCGCCAGCAGCAGTCGGACTAGCGGGGGGGAGCAGTACTTC. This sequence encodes CASSSRTSGGEQYF.

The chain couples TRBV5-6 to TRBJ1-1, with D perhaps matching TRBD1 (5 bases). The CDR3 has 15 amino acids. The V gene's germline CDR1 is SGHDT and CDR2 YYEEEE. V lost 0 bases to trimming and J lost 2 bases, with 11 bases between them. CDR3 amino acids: CASSLVGGINTEAFF. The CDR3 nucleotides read TGTGCCAGCAGCTTGGTGGGGGGAATAAACACTGAAGCTTTCTTT. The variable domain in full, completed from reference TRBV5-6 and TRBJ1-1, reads DAGVTQSPTHLIKTRGQQVTLRCSPKSGHDTVSWYQQALGQGPQFIFQYYEEEERQRGNFPDRFSGHQFPNYSSELNVNALLLGDSALYLCASSLVGGINTEAFFGQGTRLTVV.

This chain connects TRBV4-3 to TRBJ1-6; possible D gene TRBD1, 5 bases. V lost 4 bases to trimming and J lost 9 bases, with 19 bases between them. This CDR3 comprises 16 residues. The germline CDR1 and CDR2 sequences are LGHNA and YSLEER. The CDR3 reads CASSLWSGRVSSPLHF. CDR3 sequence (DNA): TGCGCCAGCAGCCTATGGTCAGGGAGGGTATCTTCACCCCTCCACTTT.

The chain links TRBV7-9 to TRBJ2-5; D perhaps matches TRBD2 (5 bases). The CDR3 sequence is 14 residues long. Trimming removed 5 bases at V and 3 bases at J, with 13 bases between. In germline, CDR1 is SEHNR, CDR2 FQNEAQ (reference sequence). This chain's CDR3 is CASSLPRVKETQYF. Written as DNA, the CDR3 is TGTGCCAGCAGCCTACCGCGGGTTAAAGAGACCCAGTACTTC.

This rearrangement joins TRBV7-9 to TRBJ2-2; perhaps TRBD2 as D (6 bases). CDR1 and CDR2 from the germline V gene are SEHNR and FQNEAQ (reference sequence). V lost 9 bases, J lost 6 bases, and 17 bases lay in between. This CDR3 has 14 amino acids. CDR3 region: CASSQRVVPGELFF. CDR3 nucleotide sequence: TGTGCCAGTAGCCAGCGGGTGGTGCCCGGGGAGCTGTTTTTT.

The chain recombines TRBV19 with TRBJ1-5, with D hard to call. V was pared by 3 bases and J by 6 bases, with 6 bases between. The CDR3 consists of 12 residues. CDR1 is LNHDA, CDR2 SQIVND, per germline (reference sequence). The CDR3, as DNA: TGTGCCAGTAGTATTTTAAGTCAGCCCCAGCATTTT. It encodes CASSILSQPQHF.

CDR3 nucleotides: TGTGCCAGCAGTGACACGACAGGGGGCAATGAGCAGTTCTTC. It is translated as CASSDTTGGNEQFF. V and J are TRBV6-4 and TRBJ2-1, with 9 nucleotides matching TRBD1. J lost 6 bases, V lost 2 bases, and 2 bases had no gene match. The CDR3 has 14 amino acids. Germline values: CDR1 MRHNA, CDR2 SNTAGT.

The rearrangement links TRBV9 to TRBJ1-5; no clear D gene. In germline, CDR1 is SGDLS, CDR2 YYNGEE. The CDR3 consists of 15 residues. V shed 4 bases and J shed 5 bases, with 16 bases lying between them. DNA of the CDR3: TGTGCCAGCAGCCAAACCGCGGGAGTTCATCAGCCCCAGCATTTT. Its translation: CASSQTAGVHQPQHF.